Reported below is one T cell receptor beta chain. This clone was detected a few times. This clone's antigen is unknown. No qualities accompany the bases; no much larger clone lies one base away. Spanning cysteine to phenylalanine, the CDR3 consists of 15 amino acids. The DNA shown is the 45-base CDR3, in frame from base 1. V has 4 bases trimmed and J has 0 bases trimmed; junction bases matching no gene number 6. From a lookup of the germline V gene, CDR1 and CDR2 are SGHDT and YYEEEE. The donors were healthy, HIV-negative adults who had no recently reported acute infections or vaccinations. All donors were Caucasian adults living in Nashville, Tennessee, USA. In the unsorted samples, approximately 82 million PBMCs were counted, and genomic DNA was extracted using the QIAamp DNA Blood Mini kit. Blood was collected by leukapheresis, and PBMCs were isolated by Ficoll-Histopaque density gradient centrifugation and then cryopreserved in liquid nitrogen vapor phase.

This sample is part of a study of shared clonotypes between healthy human individuals (dated by TCRdb to 2019 to 2021). Background on the whole study: A couple of women and three men aged 18 to 49 years were included in the cohort. To estimate repertoire size and how much clonotype sharing occurs between individuals, the study deeply sequenced the blood TCR repertoires of five or six healthy adults. To increase sequencing depth and limit assay-specific biases, TCR repertoire library preparation and sequencing were carried out by different laboratories using diverse techniques. Leukapheresis yielded between about 0.85 and 10 billion PBMCs per donor.

Using the deep immunoSEQ assay, TCR CDR3 regions were amplified from genomic DNA by multiplex PCR. For each cell subset, the extracted genomic DNA was distributed evenly across all wells of several immunoSEQ 96-well plates, and each plate served as one replicate. For unsorted PBMC, each replicate PCR was loaded with 300 ng genomic DNA, equivalent to approximately 33,000 T cell genomes. Ten immunoSEQ deep assay plates were used to sequence the unsorted PBMC genomic DNA. Purified libraries were quantified with a Qubit 3.0 fluorometer, sized on a Bioanalyzer 2100, and re-quantified with the KAPA Library Quantification kit. Each immunoSEQ 96-well plate was sequenced on its own single-read 150-cycle Illumina NextSeq 550 flow cell. The paper's data handling went like this. The immunoSEQ output contained only junctional sequences without quality scores, so filtering could not match that applied to full-length reads. Sequences were annotated with PyIR, a Python wrapper for IgBLAST v1.9, and V/J genes and CDR3 were assigned using IMGT germline references. Reads with weak V/J assignments (E-value above 1e-6), missing CDR3, stop codons, out-of-frame junctions, or ambiguous translated residues were removed. V3J clonotypes were defined as sequences sharing an identical inferred V gene, J gene, and CDR3 amino acid sequence. The percentage overlap between two repertoires was calculated by dividing the number of shared unique clonotypes by the size of the smaller repertoire. Three approaches were used to assess repertoire richness: RTK rarefaction, the Chao1 estimator, and Recon v2.1 estimates of unobserved clonotypes. Held by TCRdb, this immuneACCESS table contains in-frame sequences only and omits some clones. Under half of the omission traces to an unresolved V gene where checked; the cause of the rest is unknown. V and J calls and clone size come straight from that table; D and trimming were deduced from the DNA. This sample holds 400,000 to 500,000 clones; 79% were observed only once. About 12% of the sample lies in the top ten.

The investigation overall reported the following: Sampling was restricted to blood, and TCR repertoires in tissues likely differ from the TCR repertoires found in blood. Pairwise subsampling indicated that sequencing depth was expected to affect the degree of clonotype sharing among donors. The small number of donors limited the genetic and exposure-history diversity represented.

The source of this sequence is a woman between 35 and 50 years old in good health. Some clones in this sample may be carry-over from other donors' samples. The specimen was PBMCs. This chain is built from TRBV5-6 and TRBJ2-7, with 8 middle bases fitting TRBD2. The DNA sequence is as follows: TGTGCCAGCAGCCGGGGACTAGTCAGCTCCTACGAGCAGTACTTC. Translated, this gives CASSRGLVSSYEQYF.